This is a list of T cell receptor beta chains from one sample in a study of monozygotic twins with inflammatory bowel disease. From its re-call of the 5' RACE reads, TCRdb lists each CDR3 protein once, without DNA. The sample holds 440,000 or so distinct CDR3 sequences. Sequenced material: blood. These TCRs come from a human donor with ulcerative colitis or Crohn's disease, or a healthy co-twin of an affected twin (not recorded which). Both conserved end residues are part of each CDR3.

V	J	CDR3
TRBV20-1	TRBJ2-1	CSASHGNEQFF
TRBV7-2	TRBJ2-2	CASSTLAGSGELFF
TRBV12-3/TRBV12-4	TRBJ1-2	CASSLGRTGTVNYGYTF
TRBV5-1	TRBJ2-1	CASSLVLGRNEQFF
TRBV5-1	TRBJ1-1	CASSSTRGKNTEAFF
TRBV2	TRBJ2-5	CASIHSETQYF
TRBV20-1	TRBJ1-1	CSARDQPRTGGTEAFF
TRBV4-2	TRBJ1-1	CASSQEVWNTEAFF
TRBV6-5	TRBJ2-2	CASSPLHTGELFF
TRBV3-1	TRBJ2-4	CASSHSDRVWGNIQYF
TRBV28	TRBJ2-1	CASSLPGQVAVRQFF
TRBV28	TRBJ2-7	CASSKGSYEQYF
TRBV12-3/TRBV12-4	TRBJ2-1	CASSAGGNYNEQFF
TRBV20-1	TRBJ2-3	CSAFAGGGTDTQYF
TRBV15	TRBJ2-7	CATSEGLAHEQYF
TRBV12-3/TRBV12-4	TRBJ2-1	CAISGFTVGEQFF
TRBV6-1	TRBJ2-1	CASSETSSTYNEQFF
TRBV29-1	TRBJ1-4	CSGWRNEKLFF
TRBV4-1	TRBJ1-2	CASSIHGVHTF
TRBV27	TRBJ1-4	CASSTHRGLGEKLFF
TRBV28	TRBJ1-4	CASSTGGSYNEKLFF
TRBV5-1	TRBJ1-1	CASSVTGPETEAFF
TRBV2	TRBJ1-1	CASSRTGEATEAFF
TRBV5-1	TRBJ2-5	CASRRQQETQYF
TRBV5-1	TRBJ2-3	CASSKGLAGVKNTQYF
TRBV3-1	TRBJ2-3	CASSPTGTGRTQYF
TRBV11-1	TRBJ2-7	CASSLLGQGRAYEQYF
TRBV20-1	TRBJ2-3	CSAPRSASGSYTQYF
TRBV6-1	TRBJ1-1	CASSEVDYTEAFF
TRBV10-3	TRBJ2-2	CAIERATGELFF
TRBV6-5	TRBJ2-1	CASSSSGEDNEQFF
TRBV20-1	TRBJ2-3	CSARLPSGSTDTQYF
TRBV27	TRBJ2-5	CASSSPGQPVETQYF
TRBV5-1	TRBJ2-7	CASSLDYQGRYEQYF
TRBV7-6	TRBJ2-3	CASSSGPLHTDTQYF
TRBV19	TRBJ2-7	CASSIRDGSYEQYF
TRBV6-1	TRBJ1-1	CASSPVGGLATEAFF
TRBV2	TRBJ1-5	CASSAGDYHGNQPQHF
TRBV27	TRBJ1-5	CASSGQGTRSQPQHF
TRBV4-1	TRBJ1-5	CASSRSWEMGNQPQHF
TRBV20-1	TRBJ1-2	CSAIPQGLGGYTF
TRBV3-1	TRBJ2-1	CASSERTSGTITYNEQFF
TRBV20-1	TRBJ2-5	CSARDRLAGGPSETQYF
TRBV6-1	TRBJ2-5	CASSHELAAQETQYF
TRBV12-3/TRBV12-4	TRBJ2-5	CASTGNSGSRETQYF
TRBV6-5	TRBJ1-2	CASSYSVTYYGYTF
TRBV3-1	TRBJ1-6	CASSQDFRASPLHF
TRBV27	TRBJ1-1	CASSTRESGVGAEAFF
TRBV18	TRBJ2-1	CASSRTSGGALSHEQFF
TRBV5-4	TRBJ2-7	CASSAGTGGNYEQYF